Listed here are 32 T cell receptor delta chains from one sample, sequenced in a study of gamma delta lymphoproliferative disorders and STAT genes. TCRdb re-called clones from the multiplex PCR reads using CATT. The repertoire has 1,000 to 1,200 delta-chain clones, 2% to 2.5% of them found once; the top ten carry around 88%. Sequencing used genomic DNA taken from PBMCs of patients and controls. Sequenced: blood. These receptors were obtained from a human donor in good health.

About this clone: This likely traces to a read error, being one base from a far larger clone. Within the sample, other DNA sequences also encode this same CDR3. This chain links TRDV1 with TRDJ1; a possible D gene is TRDD3 (6 bases). The CDR3 covers 15 residues. Germline V gene lookup returns CDR1 TSWWSYY and CDR2 QGS. CDR3 nucleotides: TGTGCACTAGTACAGTACTGGGTCCCCGGGTCTAAACTCATCTTT. It encodes CALVQYWVPGSKLIF.

Notes on this clone: It differs at one base from a far larger clone, so likely a read error. The chain couples TRDV1 to TRDJ1, with TRDD3 matching over 8 bases. CDR3 length: 23 residues. J lost 6 bases, V lost 0 bases, and 30 bases had no gene match. From germline, CDR1 is TSWWSYY and CDR2 QGS. The CDR3 region has the DNA TGTGCTCTTGGGGAACTAAGCAGGCGACCCCTTTACCTTACTGGGGGTTTAGGCCATAAACTCATCTTT. This translates into CALGELSRRPLYLTGGLGHKLIF.

Concerning this clone: One base separates it from a far larger clone, so it is likely a read error. The chain carries TRDV1 and TRDJ1; 8 bases map to TRDD3. This CDR3 region has 17 residues. V trimming: 1 base; J trimming: 1 base; junction bases outside the gene matches: 8. Germline assignment: CDR1 TSWWSYY and CDR2 QGS. The DNA of the CDR3 is TGTGCTCTTGGGGAACCCCGAGGCGGGATACGCACCGATAAACTCATCTTT. Translation: CALGEPRGGIRTDKLIF.

About this clone itself: This is likely an artifact of a read error, given a far larger clone one base away. The sample contains more than one DNA sequence encoding this CDR3. The J gene is TRDJ1, the V gene TRDV1; a weak D match, TRDD2 (6 bases). The germline V gene encodes CDR1 TSWWSYY and CDR2 QGS. The CDR3 contains 19 residues. CDR3 amino acids: CALGVRWRIGILHTDKLIF. Here the CDR3 DNA reads TGCGCTCTTGGTGTTCGTTGGCGGATTGGGATCCTACACACCGATAAACTCATCTTT.

With respect to this clone: A far larger clone is a single base away, which makes a read error likely. The identical CDR3 is also encoded by other nucleotide sequences in the sample. The chain joins TRDV3 to TRDJ1, with 9 bases identical to TRDD3. Germline V gives CDR1 TVYSNPD, CDR2 GDNSRS (reference sequence). The CDR3 extends over 18 amino acids. Trimming took 2 bases from V and 1 from J; bases not matched to a gene: 17. CDR3 sequence: CAFVPGGYLYRFTDKLIF. In nucleotides, the CDR3 is TGTGCCTTTGTTCCCGGGGGATACCTTTACCGCTTCACCGATAAACTCATCTTT.

As concerns this clone: This is likely an artifact of a read error, given a far larger clone one base away. Other DNA variants within this sample encode the same CDR3. This sequence joins TRDV1 and TRDJ1; D is possibly TRDD3 (8 bases). From germline, CDR1 is TSWWSYY and CDR2 QGS. V was shortened by 3 bases and J by 0 bases, with 44 bases between the two germline ends. The CDR3 sequence is 26 residues long. CDR3 protein: CALGEPPFLQLPFWGYWTKYTDKLIF. CDR3 DNA: TGTGCTCTTGGGGAGCCTCCTTTCCTACAGCTTCCTTTCTGGGGATACTGGACAAAGTACACCGATAAACTCATCTTT.

This clone was seen a few times. This rearrangement joins TRDV1 to TRDJ1; D gene uncertain. The CDR3 length is 16 residues. Trimming pared 1 base from V and 0 bases from J, leaving 12 bases between. Germline CDR1 and CDR2: TSWWSYY and QGS. CDR3 loop: CALGEQLGAYTDKLIF. The DNA for the CDR3 is TGTGCTCTTGGGGAACAACTCGGGGCGTACACCGATAAACTCATCTTT.

This clone was seen a few times. A far larger clone differs by one base, so this is likely a read error. In the same sample, other DNA sequences code for this CDR3. This chain uses TRDV1 with TRDJ1, with D possibly TRDD3 on 6 matching bases. Germline values: CDR1 TSWWSYY, CDR2 QGS. The CDR3 consists of 18 residues. The CDR3, as DNA: TGTGCTCTCGGGGTTAAACGGGTCCTAAGGCCGGGGGAGTATAAACTCATCTTT. Translation: CALGVKRVLRPGEYKLIF.

Of note for this clone: This DNA's translation and the protein TCRdb lists, from a much larger clone, do not match at residue 10, likely due to a read error; the protein shown is translated from the DNA. The chain couples TRDV3 to TRDJ1; 9 bases agree with TRDD3. The CDR3 totals 16 residues. Germline values: CDR1 TVYSNPD, CDR2 GDNSRS (reference sequence). With V trimmed by 3 bases and J by 2 bases, 13 bases remained unmatched. DNA for the CDR3: TGTGCCTTCCCAGGGGGCCTGGGGGATTCAACCGATAAACTCATCTTT. The encoded protein is CAFPGGLGDSTDKLIF.

A word on this clone: This probably arose from a read error, given a far larger clone one base away. Because the CDR3's place on the DNA is in doubt, the DNA is left out and the CDR3 is given as listed by TCRdb. Other DNA variants within this sample encode the same CDR3. This chain connects TRAV29/DV5 to TRDJ3; the D call in the table, TRDD3, was not verified against the DNA. Looked up from germline, CDR1 is NSMFDY and CDR2 is ISSIKDK. Ends included, the CDR3 has 20 residues. CDR3: CSVLLCSTLDTPWDTRQMFF.

This clone appeared a few times. A far bigger clonotype differs at one base, so this is likely a read error. Other DNA sequences in this specimen translate into the identical CDR3. The chain joins TRDV1 to TRDJ1; 9 bases are shared with TRDD3. The V and J ends lost 6 bases and 0 bases, in that order; junction bases with no gene match: 17. The CDR3 totals 19 residues. CDR1 and CDR2 from the germline V gene are TSWWSYY and QGS. The CDR3 nucleotides read TGTGCTCTTGGAGGGCCTCTACTAATACTGGGGGACAACACCGATAAACTCATCTTT. Residues: CALGGPLLILGDNTDKLIF.

This clone was seen a handful of times. A read error likely explains this, since a far larger clone differs by one base. Other nucleotide sequences in the sample specify the same CDR3. The V and J genes are TRDV1 and TRDJ1, with D perhaps matching TRDD3 (6 bases). CDR3 length: 18 amino acids. V lost 4 bases, J lost 8 bases, and 29 bases lay in between. Germline CDR1 and CDR2: TSWWSYY and QGS. Here the CDR3 reads CALGVKRVLRPGEYKLIF. CDR3 nucleotide sequence: TGTGCTCTTGGGGTTAAACGGGTCCTAAGGCCGGGGGAGTACAAACTCATCTTT.

To note about this clone: TCRdb assigns this DNA the protein of a much larger clone, which departs from its translation at residue 16; this likely reflects a read error, and the protein shown comes from translating the DNA. V usage is TRDV1 and J usage is TRDJ1; D possibly uses TRDD2 or TRDD3 (8 bases each). The CDR3 runs 21 residues. Germline CDR1 TSWWSYY, CDR2 QGS. V was clipped by 2 bases and J by 4 bases, with 32 bases between them. CDR3 DNA: TGTGCTCTTGGGGAATATGGTCTTCCTACAGAAACGCTGGGGGACATCGATAAACTCATCTTT. Protein: CALGEYGLPTETLGDIDKLIF.

The sample holds a few counts of this clone. This likely came from a read error, as a far larger clone is one base away. The sample contains more than one DNA sequence encoding this CDR3. V gene TRDV1 combines with J gene TRDJ1; maybe TRDD3 (8 bases). Germline V gene sequence: CDR1 TSWWSYY, CDR2 QGS. The CDR3 spans 25 residues. Between the trimmed V and J ends, which lost 0 bases and 5 bases, there was a span of 43 bases. The CDR3 is CALGELVPFPLPITHWGLITDKLIF. The CDR3 DNA reads as TGTGCTCTTGGGGAACTAGTTCCCTTCCCGCTTCCTATTACCCACTGGGGGCTCATTACTGATAAACTCATCTTT.

About this clone itself: TCRdb attributes to this sequence the protein of a much larger clone, which differs from the DNA translation at residue 4; a read error is likely, and the protein displayed is translated from the DNA. The chain recombines TRDV1 with TRDJ1; 9 bases line up with TRDD2. Per germline, CDR1 TSWWSYY and CDR2 QGS. The CDR3 is made up of 19 amino acids. V gave up 7 bases and J gave up 4 bases; unmatched junction bases: 22. CDR3 nucleotide sequence: TGTGCTCTTGAGGACCCTTCCTACCTCCCATGGGGGAATATCGATAAACTCATCTTT. Translated, it gives CALEDPSYLPWGNIDKLIF.

In the case of this clone: The TCRdb record carries a much larger clone's protein, which differs from this DNA's translation at residue 6; a read error is the likely cause, and the protein listed here is the DNA translation. The V gene is TRDV1, the J gene TRDJ1, with 9 bases lining up with TRDD3. The V gene end was trimmed by 4 bases and the J gene end by 0 bases; junction bases not matched to a gene: 15. The germline V gene has CDR1 TSWWSYY and CDR2 QGS. This CDR3 has 19 amino acids. CDR3 region: CALGGLLLILGDNTDKLIF. The DNA for the CDR3 is TGTGCTCTTGGGGGGCTTCTACTAATACTGGGGGACAACACCGATAAACTCATCTTT.

This clone came up a few times. TCRdb's listed protein matches a much larger clone and diverges from this DNA's translation at residue 19, likely through a read error; the protein shown comes from the DNA. The chain employs TRAV29/DV5 and TRDJ1, with TRDD2 as a possible D gene (9 bases). The CDR3 extends over 21 amino acids. Looked up from germline, CDR1 is NSMFDY and CDR2 is ISSIKDK. Written as DNA, the CDR3 is TGTGCAGCTTTCCAAAGGCCTTCCTACTTTCACTGGGGGGCCCACACCGATAAACACATCTTT. Residues: CAAFQRPSYFHWGAHTDKHIF.

This clone was seen many times. TCRdb's entry gives the protein of a much larger clone, which mismatches this DNA's translation at residue 8, likely from a read error; the protein reported here is translated from the DNA. This sequence joins TRDV1 and TRDJ1; tentatively, D is TRDD3 (6 bases). Germline V gene lookup returns CDR1 TSWWSYY and CDR2 QGS. Trimming removed 9 bases at V and 7 bases at J, with 24 bases between. This CDR3 contains 15 residues. The CDR3 nucleotides are TGTGCTCTAGTACAGTACTGGGCCCCCGGGTCTAAACTCATCTTT. Its protein product is CALVQYWAPGSKLIF.

This clone was recorded a few times. TCRdb's protein for this DNA is that of a much larger clone and differs from the translation at residue 15, likely a read error; the protein shown is the DNA translation. The genes are TRDV1 and TRDJ1; weak D call: TRDD3 (6 bases). V lost 4 bases and J lost 9, with 30 bases in between. Germline values: CDR1 TSWWSYY, CDR2 QGS. CDR3 length: 18 amino acids. The CDR3 region has the DNA TGTGCTCTTGGGGTTAAACGGGTCCTAAGGCCGGGGGAGTATGAACTCATCTTT. Translated: CALGVKRVLRPGEYELIF.

Notes on this clone: TCRdb's entry gives the protein of a much larger clone, which mismatches this DNA's translation at residue 15, likely from a read error; the protein reported here is translated from the DNA. The chain is built from TRDV1 and TRDJ1; tentatively, D is TRDD3 (8 bases). Looked up from germline, CDR1 is TSWWSYY and CDR2 is QGS. The ends were cut back, 0 bases at V and 2 bases at J, with 40 bases in the middle. The CDR3 loop spans 25 amino acids. CDR3 protein: CALGELVPFPLPITYWGLITDKLIF. The CDR3, as DNA: TGTGCTCTTGGGGAACTAGTTCCCTTCCCGCTTCCTATTACCTACTGGGGGCTCATTACCGATAAACTCATCTTT.

V usage is TRDV2 and J usage is TRDJ1; 12 bases align to TRDD3. No J gene is reported in TCRdb; it was inferred here by comparing the DNA with germline. With 0 bases clipped from V and 6 bases from J, the junction kept 16 bases outside the gene matches. The CDR3 sequence is 19 residues long. Looked up from germline, CDR1 is GEAIGNYY and CDR2 is EKD. CDR3 protein: CACDTVGLGDTPSTNKLIF. The CDR3 DNA is TGTGCCTGTGACACCGTCGGTCTGGGGGATACGCCGTCAACCAATAAACTCATCTTT.

About this clone: It is likely a read error: a sequence one base away is far more abundant. This chain joins TRDV1 and TRDJ1, with D possibly being TRDD3 (6 bases). This CDR3 has 18 amino acids. Germline CDR1 and CDR2: TSWWSYY and QGS. The CDR3 here is CAPGELVFSYPHTDKLIF. Here the CDR3 DNA reads TGTGCTCCTGGGGAACTAGTATTCTCGTACCCCCACACCGATAAACTCATCTTT.

A remark on this clone: TCRdb's entry gives the protein of a much larger clone, which mismatches this DNA's translation at residue 8, likely from a read error; the protein reported here is translated from the DNA. The chain joins TRDV1 to TRDJ1; no clear D gene. This CDR3 spans 16 amino acids. CDR1 and CDR2 from the germline V gene are TSWWSYY and QGS. Trimming pared 1 base from V and 5 bases from J, leaving 17 bases between. CDR3 sequence: CALGEPFLRVKDKLIF. Written as DNA, the CDR3 is TGTGCTCTTGGGGAACCTTTTCTCCGAGTAAAGGATAAACTCATCTTT.

Concerning this clone itself: TCRdb's listed protein matches a much larger clone and diverges from this DNA's translation at residue 5, likely through a read error; the protein shown comes from the DNA. The chain has TRDV3 and TRDJ1; 11 positions agree with TRDD3. From germline, CDR1 is TVYSNPD and CDR2 GDNSRS (reference sequence). This CDR3 is 16 amino acids long. After removal of 3 bases from V and 2 bases from J, the junction contained 11 bases not matched to a gene. The CDR3 spells CAFPRGLGDTTDKLIF. In DNA, the CDR3 is TGTGCCTTCCCAAGGGGCCTGGGGGATACAACCGATAAACTCATCTTT.

Concerning this clone itself: The protein in TCRdb stems from a much larger clone and differs at residue 16 from this DNA's translation, likely a read error; here the protein is translated from the DNA. This rearrangement joins TRDV1 to TRDJ1, with 9 bases that match TRDD3. There are 19 residues in the CDR3. Looked up from germline, CDR1 is TSWWSYY and CDR2 is QGS. The CDR3 region is CALGGPLLILGDNTDRLIF. The DNA for the CDR3 is TGTGCTCTTGGGGGGCCTCTACTAATACTGGGGGACAACACCGATAGACTCATCTTT.

This clone was counted ten times or more. This sequence is one base from a far larger clone and is likely a read error. This sample also contains other DNA sequences that code for the same CDR3. V usage is TRDV2 and J usage is TRDJ1, with 8 positions matching TRDD3. The CDR3 contains 16 residues. Germline CDR1 and CDR2: GEAIGNYY and EKD. The CDR3 loop is CACDTAWGNHTDKLIF. Written as DNA, the CDR3 is TGTGCCTGCGACACGGCCTGGGGGAACCACACCGATAAACTCATCTTT.

About this clone itself: A far larger clone is one base from this, pointing to a likely read error. This sample includes further DNA sequences coding for the same CDR3. The chain has TRDV1 and TRDJ1, with D tentatively TRDD3 (6 bases). Germline V CDR1 and CDR2: TSWWSYY, QGS. The CDR3 extends over 18 amino acids. CDR3 coding DNA: TGTGCCCTTGGGGTTAAACGGGTCCTAAGGCCGGGGGAGTATAAACTCATCTTT. Protein product: CALGVKRVLRPGEYKLIF.

This clone was detected a few times. TCRdb's protein for this DNA is that of a much larger clone and differs from the translation at residue 16, likely a read error; the protein shown is the DNA translation. Other DNA sequences from this sample encode an identical CDR3 as well. This chain links TRDV2 with TRDJ1; 8 bases match TRDD3. The CDR3 sequence is 19 residues long. Germline V gives CDR1 GEAIGNYY, CDR2 EKD. CDR3 DNA: TGTGCCTGTGACAAAATTCCCTTGGGGGATCGAAAACCTACCGATAGACTCATCTTT. Amino acids: CACDKIPLGDRKPTDRLIF.

CDR3 DNA sequence: TGTGCTCTAGTACAGTACTGGGGGGTTTTGACAGCACAACTCTTCTTT. It yields the protein CALVQYWGVLTAQLFF. J is TRDJ2 and V is TRDV1, with 8 positions matching TRDD3. J lost 1 base, V lost 9 bases, and 10 bases had no gene match. The germline gives CDR1 TSWWSYY, CDR2 QGS. This CDR3 has 16 amino acids.

This clone was seen only a few times. The TCRdb protein comes from a much larger clone and disagrees with this DNA's translation at residue 13, likely due to a read error; the protein given here is derived from the DNA. The CDR3: CALGDPSYLPWGKIDKLIF. The CDR3 nucleotides are TGTGCTCTTGGGGACCCTTCCTACCTCCCATGGGGGAAGATCGATAAACTCATCTTT. This chain links TRDV1 with TRDJ1; 9 bases fit TRDD2. The J gene comes from matching the DNA to germline here; TCRdb lacks it. The germline V gene encodes CDR1 TSWWSYY and CDR2 QGS. The V and J ends lost 3 bases and 4 bases, in that order; junction bases with no gene match: 18. The CDR3 sequence is 19 residues long.

No call was made for the V gene; the J gene is TRDJ3; the listed D gene, TRDD3, was not tested against the DNA. The CDR3 sequence is 20 residues long. The CDR3: CACDTGDWGFSSWDTRQMFF. CDR3 bases: TGTGCCTGTGACACCGGAGACTGGGGGTTCAGCTCCTGGGACACCCGACAGATGTTTTTC.

Relative to its sample, this clone is large. At the DNA level, this CDR3 is encoded by other sequences in the same sample as well. The CDR3 loop is CALGGPLLILGDNTDKLIF. CDR3 sequence (DNA): TGTGCTCTTGGGGGGCCTCTACTAATACTGGGGGACAACACCGATAAACTCATCTTT. This chain links TRDV1 with TRDJ1, with 9 bases that match TRDD3. V lost 4 bases and J lost 0; bases outside the gene matches: 15. Germline V CDR1 and CDR2: TSWWSYY, QGS. The CDR3 spans 19 residues.